A selection of T cell receptor beta chains follows, all from one sample in a study of cytomegalovirus exposure and HLA in healthy donors. Only in-frame clones appear in the TCRdb table, and some are missing; sequencing was by immunoSEQ multiplex PCR. The profile shows 180,000 or so clones, approximately 82% of them singletons. The source material was PBMCs. All receptors derive from a woman aged 25 to 39 in good health and CMV-seropositive. Each CDR3 is given with its conserved first and last residue. D genes are given only for firm matches. Part of the rows lack a size; the others show once, few, many or a class for expanded clones.

d_call	clone_size	v_call	j_call	cdr3_nt	cdr3_aa
TRBD2	.	TRBV5-1	TRBJ2-1	TGCGCCAGCAGCTGGTCGGGACTAGCGCGGGATGAGCAGTTCTTC	CASSWSGLARDEQFF
.	.	TRBV7-3	TRBJ2-7	TGTGCCAGCAGCTTGGCGGGCCACGAGCAGTACTTC	CASSLAGHEQYF
TRBD1	.	TRBV27	TRBJ1-2	TGTGCCAGCAGTTTATCCGGGACAGGGAGCGATGGCTACACCTTC	CASSLSGTGSDGYTF
.	.	TRBV28	TRBJ1-3	TGTGCCAGCAGTTTTGTCAGTTCTGGAAACACCATATATTTT	CASSFVSSGNTIYF
.	once	TRBV6-1	TRBJ2-3	TGTGCCAGCAGGCCCTATAAAGGCACAGATACGCAGTATTTT	CASRPYKGTDTQYF
.	.	TRBV2	TRBJ2-7	TGTGCCAGCACCCCAAATGGCCTCTACGAGCAGTACTTC	CASTPNGLYEQYF
.	.	TRBV5-4	TRBJ1-2	TGTGCCAGCAGCTTTCAGGCAGGGGCTAACTATGGCTACACCTTC	CASSFQAGANYGYTF
.	.	TRBV27	TRBJ1-2	TGTGCCAGCAGTCTGACAGCGAACTATGGCTACACCTTC	CASSLTANYGYTF
.	.	TRBV6-5	TRBJ1-2	TGTGCCACCCACAGGGAGTATGGCTACACCTTC	CATHREYGYTF
.	.	TRBV6-1	TRBJ1-2	TGTGCCAGCAGTGATATCCTTAACTATGGCTACACCTTC	CASSDILNYGYTF
TRBD1	.	TRBV10-3	TRBJ2-7	TGTGCCATCAGTATCGGGACAGGGGCTAGCTCCTACGAGCAGTACTTC	CAISIGTGASSYEQYF
TRBD2	.	TRBV2	TRBJ2-1	TGTGCCAGCAGTGAAGCAGGAGCGGGATACTACAATGAGCAGTTCTTC	CASSEAGAGYYNEQFF
.	.	TRBV7-2	TRBJ1-1	TGTGCCAGCAGCTTGCTTCAGGGGCTAGGCACTGAAGCTTTCTTT	CASSLLQGLGTEAFF
TRBD1	.	TRBV19	TRBJ1-5	TGTGCCAGTAGCCGACAGGGTTCCCCGTATAGCAATCAGCCCCAGCATTTT	CASSRQGSPYSNQPQHF
.	.	TRBV21-1	TRBJ1-1	TGTGCCAGCAGCGAGATTGAAGCTTTCTTT	CASSEIEAFF
TRBD1	.	TRBV28	TRBJ1-1	TGTGCCAGCAGCTCGGGACAGGCGAACACTGAAGCTTTCTTT	CASSSGQANTEAFF
.	.	TRBV25-1	TRBJ1-2	TGTGCCAGCAGTGAATTCTTAGCATCCCCTCTTGGATCCTATGGCTACACCTTC	CASSEFLASPLGSYGYTF
.	.	TRBV20-1	TRBJ2-1	TGCAGTGCCTTAGACTGGGAGCAGTTCTTC	CSALDWEQFF